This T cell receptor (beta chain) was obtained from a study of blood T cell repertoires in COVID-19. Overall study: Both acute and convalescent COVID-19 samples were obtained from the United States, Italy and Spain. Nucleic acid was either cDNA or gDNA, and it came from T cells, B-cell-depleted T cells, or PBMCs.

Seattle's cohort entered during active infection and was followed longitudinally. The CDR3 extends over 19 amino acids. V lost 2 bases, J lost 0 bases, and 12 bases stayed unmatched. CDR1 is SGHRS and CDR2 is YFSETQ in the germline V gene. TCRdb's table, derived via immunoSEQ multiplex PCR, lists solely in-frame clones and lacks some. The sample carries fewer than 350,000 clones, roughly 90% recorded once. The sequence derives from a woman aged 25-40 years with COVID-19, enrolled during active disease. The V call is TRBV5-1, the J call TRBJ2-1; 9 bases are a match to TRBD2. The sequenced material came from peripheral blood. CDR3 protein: CASSFPGGGALVSYNEQFF. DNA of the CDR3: TGCGCCAGCAGCTTTCCTGGCGGGGGGGCTCTCGTCTCCTACAATGAGCAGTTCTTC.